The next 5 T cell receptor beta chains were all read from a single sample in a study of a mutant IDH1 vaccine in newly diagnosed glioma (dated by TCRdb to the early 2020s). The time point label on this specimen signifies: week 47, end of study. Each vaccine dose was 300 ug of a 20-mer mutant IDH1 peptide in Montanide, given subcutaneously with topical imiquimod. Their specific antigens are unknown. To prepare the library, the immunoSEQ multiplex PCR assay was applied. TCRdb holds this immuneACCESS table with in-frame rearrangements only. Some clones are missing; in checked studies, unresolved V genes explain under half, and the rest has no known cause. The sample table contains over 80,000 clones; only one count was recorded for 80% to 90% of them. Under 6.5% of the sample lies in the top ten. Sequenced here: PBMCs, sampled from a glioma patient whose treatment included an IDH1 peptide vaccine. All receptors derive from a man aged 40-49 years with glioma.

The V and J genes are TRBV2 and TRBJ1-6; D remains unclear. Germline V gives CDR1 SNHLY, CDR2 FYNNEI. V lost 9 bases and J lost 7, with 13 bases in between. The CDR3 loop spans 13 amino acids. CDR3: CARQVAGNSPLHF. The CDR3 DNA reads as TGTGCCAGGCAGGTGGCCGGGAATTCACCCCTCCACTTT.

This clone was found a few times. An end of the junction does not agree with germline; a read error may underlie this. The chain couples TRBV2 to TRBJ2-7, with D tentatively TRBD1 or TRBD2 (5 bases each). The germline V gene has CDR1 SNHLY and CDR2 FYNNEI. This CDR3 spans 11 amino acids. CDR3 loop: CASSERAGPFF. CDR3 DNA sequence: TGTGCCAGCAGTGAGAGGGCAGGGCCCTTCTTC.

V and J are TRBV28 and TRBJ2-5, with a tentative D call TRBD1 (5 bases). Deletions cut 1 base from V and 6 bases from J, with 18 bases between. The V gene's germline CDR1 is MDHEN and CDR2 SYDVKM. The CDR3 totals 16 residues. CDR3 loop: CASSLLGASMGKTQYF. The CDR3 nucleotides are TGTGCCAGCAGTTTATTAGGGGCGTCGATGGGGAAGACCCAGTACTTC.

This clone has only one observation. Because the CDR3 is missing its conserved closing phenylalanine or tryptophan, this is likely a read error. This chain connects TRBV5-1 to TRBJ1-2; 10 positions match TRBD1. The CDR3 contains 14 residues. From germline, CDR1 is SGHRS and CDR2 YFSETQ. Germline trimming cut 4 bases from V and 8 bases from J; bases unmatched to any gene: 8. The CDR3 reads CASSRTGGQIGYTL. The DNA of the CDR3 is TGCGCCAGCAGCAGGACAGGGGGACAAATCGGCTACACCCTC.

This chain uses TRBV5-4 with TRBJ1-3; 7 bases line up with TRBD1. The CDR3 runs 18 residues. Trimming took 0 bases from V and 4 from J; bases not matched to a gene: 13. Germline CDR1 SGHNT, CDR2 YYREEE (reference sequence). The CDR3 DNA reads as TGTGCCAGCAGCTTGGTCATACCCGACAGGGTTCGGGGAAACACCATATATTTT. Amino acids: CASSLVIPDRVRGNTIYF. The entire variable domain, with the rest obtained from reference TRBV5-4 and TRBJ1-3, is as follows: ETGVTQSPTHLIKTRGQQVTLRCSSQSGHNTVSWYQQALGQGPQFIFQYYREEENGRGNFPPRFSGLQFPNYSSELNVNALELDDSALYLCASSLVIPDRVRGNTIYFGEGSWLTVV.